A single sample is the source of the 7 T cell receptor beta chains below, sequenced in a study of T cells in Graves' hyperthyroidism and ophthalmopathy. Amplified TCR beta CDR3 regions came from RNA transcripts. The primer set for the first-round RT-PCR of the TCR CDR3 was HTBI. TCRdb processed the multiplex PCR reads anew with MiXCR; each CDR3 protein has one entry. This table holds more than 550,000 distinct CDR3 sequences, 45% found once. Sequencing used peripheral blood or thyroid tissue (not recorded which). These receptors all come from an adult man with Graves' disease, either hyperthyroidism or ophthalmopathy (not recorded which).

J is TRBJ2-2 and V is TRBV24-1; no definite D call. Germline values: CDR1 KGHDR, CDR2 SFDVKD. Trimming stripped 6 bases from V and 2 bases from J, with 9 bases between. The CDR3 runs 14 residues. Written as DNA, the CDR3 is TGTGCCACCAGTCGCGCGACTAACACCGGGGAGCTGTTTTTT. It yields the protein CATSRATNTGELFF.

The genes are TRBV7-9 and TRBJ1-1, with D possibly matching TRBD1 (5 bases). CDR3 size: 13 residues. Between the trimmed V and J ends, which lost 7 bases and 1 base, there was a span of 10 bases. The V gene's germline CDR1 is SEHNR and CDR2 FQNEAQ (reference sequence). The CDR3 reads CASTRTPNTEAFF. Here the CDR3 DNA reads TGTGCCAGCACTAGGACACCGAACACTGAAGCTTTCTTT.

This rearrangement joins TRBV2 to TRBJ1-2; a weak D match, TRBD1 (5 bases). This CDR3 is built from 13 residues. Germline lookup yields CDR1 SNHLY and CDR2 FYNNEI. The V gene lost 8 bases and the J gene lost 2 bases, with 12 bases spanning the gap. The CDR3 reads CASRRGQNYGYTF. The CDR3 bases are TGTGCCAGCCGTAGGGGCCAAAACTATGGCTACACCTTC.

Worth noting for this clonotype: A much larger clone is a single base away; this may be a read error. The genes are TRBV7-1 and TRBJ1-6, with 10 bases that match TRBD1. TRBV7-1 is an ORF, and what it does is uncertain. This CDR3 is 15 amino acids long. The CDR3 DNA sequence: TGTGCCAGCAGCCCAGCCGGGACAGGGGAGTCACCCCTCCACTTT. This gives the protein CASSPAGTGESPLHF.

The CDR3, as DNA: TGTGCCAGCAGTTTTACAAATAGCAATCAGCCCCAGCATTTT. Protein sequence: CASSFTNSNQPQHF. The rearrangement uses TRBV6-9 and TRBJ1-5; D gene unclear. V lost 4 bases, J lost 0 bases, and 7 bases lay in between. The CDR3 spans 14 residues. The germline CDR1 and CDR2 sequences are MNHGY and SVAAGI.

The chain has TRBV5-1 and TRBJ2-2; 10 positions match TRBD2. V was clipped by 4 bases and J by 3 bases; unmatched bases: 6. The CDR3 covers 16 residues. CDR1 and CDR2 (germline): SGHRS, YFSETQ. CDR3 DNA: TGCGCCAGCAGCAGGAGCGGGGGGGCGTACACCGGGGAGCTGTTTTTT. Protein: CASSRSGGAYTGELFF.

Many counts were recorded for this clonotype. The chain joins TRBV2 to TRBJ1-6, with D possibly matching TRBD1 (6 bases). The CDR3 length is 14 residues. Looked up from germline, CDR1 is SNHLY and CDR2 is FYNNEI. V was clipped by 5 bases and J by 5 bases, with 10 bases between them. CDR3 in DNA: TGTGCCAGCAGTCAGGGGTCGAATAATTCACCCCTCCACTTT. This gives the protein CASSQGSNNSPLHF.